Below are 6 T cell receptor beta chains sequenced from a single sample in a study of beta chain features in type 1 diabetes. Points from the study as a whole: TCRB CDR3s from Type 1 diabetes patients were moderately but significantly shorter in all four CD4+ subsets.

Their specific antigens are unknown. Every bit of the isolated RNA underwent reverse transcription, so sequencing read expressed TCRB transcripts. Repertoires were generated with immunoSEQ multiplex PCR, while TCRdb's copy carries only in-frame clones and drops some. The top ten clones hold 0.7% to 0.85% of a sample with 100,000 to 150,000 clones, around 9% of them seen once. The specimen sequenced was central memory CD4+ T cells from blood. These TCRs come from a young man with type 1 diabetes.

The V gene is TRBV19, the J gene TRBJ1-2; 8 bases align to TRBD1. There are 13 residues in the CDR3. Germline V CDR1 and CDR2: LNHDA, SQIVND (reference sequence). Trimming removed 6 bases from V and 3 bases from J; junction bases left unmatched: 3. The DNA for the CDR3 is TGTGCCAGTAGGGAGACAGGGGACTATGGCTACACCTTC. It specifies CASRETGDYGYTF.

A note on this clone: The sample has other DNA sequences that encode this CDR3 too. The V and J genes are TRBV30 and TRBJ1-1, with D perhaps TRBD1 (5 bases). V lost 3 bases and J 8 bases, leaving 10 bases between the germline ends. CDR1 is GTSNPN and CDR2 is SVGIG in the germline V gene (reference sequence). CDR3 size: 11 residues. The CDR3 DNA reads TGTGCCTGGAGCTGGGGGGGGGAAGCTTTCTTT. Its translation: CAWSWGGEAFF.

This clone has only a few counts. This chain links TRBV14 with TRBJ1-1, with D unclear. Per germline, CDR1 SGHDN and CDR2 FVKESK. The CDR3 length is 13 residues. The V end was cut by 4 bases, the J end by 1 base, with 7 bases between. As DNA, the CDR3 is TGTGCCAGCAGCCGAAACAGGAACACTGAAGCTTTCTTT. Its translation is CASSRNRNTEAFF.

This chain connects TRBV21-1 to TRBJ1-2. TRBV21-1 is termed a pseudogene. This CDR3 region has 14 residues. This CDR3 is CASSSIGANYGYTF. The CDR3 DNA reads TGTGCCAGCAGCTCCATCGGTGCTAACTATGGCTACACCTTC.

This clone came up a few times. The chain couples TRBV10-3 to TRBJ1-2; 7 nucleotides agree with TRBD1. The CDR3 spans 13 residues. The J segment lost 5 bases and the V segment lost 3 bases, leaving 3 bases of the junction unmatched. Germline V gives CDR1 ENHRY, CDR2 SYGVKD. The CDR3 reads CAISDTGDYGYTF. The CDR3 DNA sequence: TGTGCCATCAGTGACACAGGGGATTATGGCTACACCTTC.

This clone came up a few times. The V gene is TRBV5-4, the J gene TRBJ2-4; D possibly corresponds to TRBD2 (6 bases). V was trimmed by 2 bases and J by 3 bases, leaving 12 bases between them. The CDR3 runs to 15 residues. Germline V CDR1 and CDR2: SGHNT, YYREEE (reference sequence). CDR3 sequence reads: CASSLGGAGKNIQYF. The CDR3, as DNA: TGTGCCAGCAGCTTAGGAGGGGCCGGCAAAAACATTCAGTACTTC.